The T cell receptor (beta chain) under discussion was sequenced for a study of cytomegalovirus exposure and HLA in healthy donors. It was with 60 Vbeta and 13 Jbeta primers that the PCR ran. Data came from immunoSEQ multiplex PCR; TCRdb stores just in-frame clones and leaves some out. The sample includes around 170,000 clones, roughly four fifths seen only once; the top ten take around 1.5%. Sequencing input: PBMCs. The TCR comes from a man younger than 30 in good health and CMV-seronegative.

For the CDR3, the DNA is TGTGCCAGTAGTCTCGGACAGGGTAGGACCGGGGAGCTGTTTTTT. Protein product: CASSLGQGRTGELFF. This chain links TRBV19 with TRBJ2-2; 8 bases fit TRBD1. Germline CDR1 reads LNHDA; CDR2 reads SQIVND (reference sequence). This CDR3 is built from 15 residues. J lost 5 bases, V lost 5 bases, and 7 bases had no gene match.